The rows below give T cell receptor beta chains drawn from one sample of a study of blood T cell repertoires in COVID-19. Data came from immunoSEQ multiplex PCR; TCRdb stores just in-frame clones and leaves some out. The sample lists tens of thousands of clones, about 86% occurring once. Sequencing used peripheral blood. These receptors came from a man aged 45-65 years with active COVID-19. CDR3s leave out the opening cysteine and the closing phenylalanine or tryptophan.

>TRBV2|TRBJ2-3
ASSGRTSGRTDTQY
>TRBV28|TRBJ2-2
ASRPSGRTGELF
>TRBV13|TRBJ1-4
ASSLKTANEKLF
>TRBV30|TRBJ1-2
AWSWGGYGYT
>TRBV12-3/TRBV12-4|TRBJ2-1
ASSLTRGGEF
>TRBV6-1|TRBJ1-2
ASSEVQGNYGYT
>TRBV28|TRBJ2-7
ASEKFGQGSYEQY
>TRBV7-2|TRBJ1-3
ASSLDSLGGNTIY
>TRBV3-1/TRBV3-2|TRBJ2-7
ASSQAGVSAEQY
>TRBV7-3|TRBJ2-5
ASSLERGRVETQY
>TRBV5-1|TRBJ2-7
ASSPSSTEYYEQY
>TRBV6-5|TRBJ1-2
ASSSRDRADGYT
>TRBV5-4|TRBJ2-5
ASSLRDRGLETQY
>TRBV4-2|TRBJ1-5
ASSQVTGNQPQH
>TRBV6-2/TRBV6-3|TRBJ2-3
ASSPPRTTDTQY
>TRBV15|TRBJ2-3
ATSRVSGRGTDTQY
>TRBV15|TRBJ1-1
ATKRDSNTEAF
>TRBV9|TRBJ1-1
ASSGTGANTEAF
>TRBV19|TRBJ2-6
ASSPQSGGSSGANVLT
>TRBV6-5|TRBJ2-1
ASSSGSDNEQF
>TRBV6-5|TRBJ1-2
ASSQASGSGGYT
>TRBV6-5|TRBJ2-5
ASSFDRRLQETQY
>TRBV4-1|TRBJ1-5
ASSQLVGAGQPQH
>TRBV6-1|TRBJ2-7
ASSEGPGGFFEQY
>TRBV18|TRBJ1-1
ASSQAGGRITEAF